The 21 T cell receptor beta chains reported below all come from one sample, sequenced in a study of neurological immune-mediated disorders. TCRdb redid the calling of the 5' RACE reads with MiXCR, one entry per CDR3 protein. The sample has 50,000 to 70,000 distinct CDR3 sequences, about 13% seen once. The specimen was PBMCs. The receptors stem from an older woman with HTLV-1-associated myelopathy (HAM/TSP).

This clonotype has at least ten counts. The chain links TRBV29-1 to TRBJ2-1; 12 bases align to TRBD2. The ends lost 5 bases at V and 6 bases at J; junction bases unmatched: 8. The CDR3 loop spans 15 amino acids. Germline V gene data show CDR1 as SQVTM and CDR2 as ANQGSEA. The CDR3 DNA reads TGCAGCGTTCGGACTAGCGGGGCACCCAGCAATGAGCAGTTCTTC. Protein product: CSVRTSGAPSNEQFF.

This clonotype was detected many times. The chain is built from TRBV28 and TRBJ2-1, with 7 bases aligning to TRBD2. V lost 6 bases and J lost 2; bases outside the gene matches: 10. The germline CDR1 and CDR2 sequences are MDHEN and SYDVKM. This CDR3 is built from 16 residues. The CDR3 here is CASREGGSSPYNEQFF. The CDR3 DNA reads as TGTGCCAGCAGAGAGGGCGGGAGCTCCCCCTACAATGAGCAGTTCTTC.

The table lists this clonotype with many counts. The chain couples TRBV20-1 to TRBJ2-5, with 10 bases lining up with TRBD2. The ends lost 6 bases at V and 5 bases at J; junction bases unmatched: 15. This CDR3 region has 16 residues. CDR1 and CDR2 (germline): DFQATT, SNEGSKA (reference sequence). This chain's CDR3 is CSAQHPLAGVVETQYF. In nucleotides, the CDR3 is TGCAGTGCCCAACACCCCCTAGCGGGAGTAGTTGAGACCCAGTACTTC.

This clonotype has a count of ten or more. The chain carries TRBV12-3 or TRBV12-4 and TRBJ2-7, with 7 bases lining up with TRBD1. Trimming removed 5 bases from V and 0 bases from J; junction bases left unmatched: 4. There are 14 residues in the CDR3. CDR3 in amino acids: CASSIRDSSYEQYF. CDR3 coding DNA: TGTGCCAGCAGTATCCGGGACAGCTCCTACGAGCAGTACTTC.

This clonotype was counted ten times or more. V gene TRBV28 combines with J gene TRBJ1-2; D is undetermined. V was shortened by 2 bases and J by 3 bases, with 7 bases between the two germline ends. This CDR3 is built from 13 residues. The V gene's germline CDR1 is MDHEN and CDR2 SYDVKM. In nucleotides, the CDR3 is TGTGCCAGCAGTTTAGTACAAGACTATGGCTACACCTTC. It translates to CASSLVQDYGYTF.

This clonotype was detected many times. The genes are TRBV5-6 and TRBJ2-2, with 10 nucleotides matching TRBD1. Germline CDR1 reads SGHDT; CDR2 reads YYEEEE. The CDR3 totals 16 residues. Losses at the gene ends were 4 bases for V and 7 bases for J; bases not matched to a gene: 10. CDR3 coding DNA: TGTGCCAGCAGCCCCGGGGACAGGGGTACATTCGGGGAGCTGTTTTTT. Protein product: CASSPGDRGTFGELFF.

The CDR3 DNA is TGCGCCAGCAGCGAACCCGACAGAAGAACCGGGGAGCTGTTTTTT. Protein product: CASSEPDRRTGELFF. The rearrangement joins TRBV10-2 to TRBJ2-2, with D maybe TRBD1 (5 bases). CDR1 is WSHSY and CDR2 is SAAADI in the germline V gene. Deletions cut 6 bases from V and 5 bases from J, with 16 bases between. CDR3 length equals 15 residues.

This clonotype occurred many times. The chain has TRBV7-2 and TRBJ2-3; TRBD1 matches at 7 bases. This CDR3 comprises 15 residues. Germline V gene lookup returns CDR1 SGHTA and CDR2 FQGNSA. V gave up 4 bases and J gave up 2 bases; unmatched junction bases: 6. The CDR3 DNA reads TGTGCCAGCAGCTCTAGGGACAGTCCCACAGATACGCAGTATTTT. It codes for CASSSRDSPTDTQYF. Filled out from reference TRBV7-2 and TRBJ2-3, the complete variable domain reads GAGVSQSPSNKVTEKGKDVELRCDPISGHTALYWYRQSLGQGLEFLIYFQGNSAPDKSGLPSDRFSAERTGGSVSTLTIQRTQQEDSAVYLCASSSRDSPTDTQYFGPGTRLTVL.

This clonotype was recorded many times. This chain connects TRBV29-1 to TRBJ2-2, with 9 bases lining up with TRBD1. Trimming took 7 bases from V and 6 from J; bases not matched to a gene: 12. Germline-derived CDR1 and CDR2 are SQVTM and ANQGSEA. CDR3 length equals 15 residues. The CDR3 reads CSAGRTGGDPGELFF. The CDR3 DNA sequence: TGCAGCGCTGGCCGAACAGGGGGCGATCCCGGGGAGCTGTTTTTT.

This clonotype was picked up many times. The rearrangement links TRBV18 to TRBJ2-2; a possible D gene is TRBD1 (6 bases). There are 14 residues in the CDR3. Trimming left V 3 bases short and J 6 bases short, with 11 bases between. Germline CDR1 is KGHSH and CDR2 is LQKENI. DNA of the CDR3: TGTGCCAGCTCACCGTCAACAGGGCCCGGGGAGCTGTTTTTT. Translating gives CASSPSTGPGELFF.

This clonotype was seen many times. V gene TRBV29-1 combines with J gene TRBJ1-2, with D unresolved. Germline CDR1 is SQVTM and CDR2 is ANQGSEA. The CDR3 is made up of 11 amino acids. Deletions cut 5 bases from V and 2 bases from J, with 6 bases between. In DNA form, the CDR3 reads TGCAGCGTTACGGAAAACTATGGCTACACCTTC. Amino acid sequence: CSVTENYGYTF.

Ten or more counts support this clonotype. The chain has TRBV29-1 and TRBJ2-7, with 14 bases lining up with TRBD2. Losses at the gene ends were 7 bases for V and 2 bases for J; bases not matched to a gene: 7. Germline CDR1 and CDR2: SQVTM and ANQGSEA. The CDR3 runs 15 residues. This CDR3 reads CSAMGLAGEPYEQYF. The CDR3 bases are TGCAGCGCTATGGGACTAGCGGGGGAACCCTACGAGCAGTACTTC.

This clonotype has at least ten counts. This rearrangement joins TRBV5-6 to TRBJ2-2; the D is unclear. V lost 4 bases to trimming and J lost 0 bases, with 13 bases between them. Germline loops: CDR1 SGHDT, CDR2 YYEEEE. There are 16 residues in the CDR3. For the CDR3, the DNA is TGTGCCAGCAGCCTAGAGCCCAACTCGAACACCGGGGAGCTGTTTTTT. It codes for CASSLEPNSNTGELFF.

This clonotype was observed many times. The V gene is TRBV5-1, the J gene TRBJ2-1, with 8 bases fitting TRBD1. Germline V gene data show CDR1 as SGHRS and CDR2 as YFSETQ. Germline trimming cut 0 bases from V and 6 bases from J; bases unmatched to any gene: 5. CDR3 size: 15 residues. CDR3 region: CASSLGQGLINEQFF. The CDR3 DNA is TGCGCCAGCAGCTTGGGACAGGGGTTAATCAATGAGCAGTTCTTC. Using reference TRBV5-1 and TRBJ2-1 for the parts outside the CDR3, the full variable domain is KAGVTQTPRYLIKTRGQQVTLSCSPISGHRSVSWYQQTPGQGLQFLFEYFSETQRNKGNFPGRFSGRQFSNSRSEMNVSTLELGDSALYLCASSLGQGLINEQFFGPGTRLTVL.

This clonotype was seen repeatedly, ten times or more. The rearrangement links TRBV5-1 to TRBJ1-1, with 9 bases aligning to TRBD1. Per the germline V gene, CDR1 is SGHRS and CDR2 is YFSETQ. V was clipped by 1 base and J by 8 bases; unmatched bases: 12. The CDR3 is 16 residues long. DNA for the CDR3: TGCGCCAGCAGCTTGAATCCCCCGGGACAGGGCGCAGAAGCTTTCTTT. This sequence encodes CASSLNPPGQGAEAFF.

This clonotype appeared many times. This chain joins TRBV7-9 and TRBJ1-2; possible D gene TRBD1, 5 bases. The germline CDR1 and CDR2 sequences are SEHNR and FQNEAQ (reference sequence). This CDR3 has 12 amino acids. V lost 5 bases, J lost 4 bases, and 8 bases lay in between. CDR3: CASSSDSYGYTF. The CDR3 DNA sequence: TGTGCCAGCAGCAGCGACAGCTATGGCTACACCTTC.

The chain has TRBV5-6 and TRBJ2-1, with TRBD1 matching 10 bases. The V gene's germline CDR1 is SGHDT and CDR2 YYEEEE. The ends lost 4 bases at V and 13 bases at J; junction bases unmatched: 11. There are 14 residues in the CDR3. CDR3 nucleotides: TGTGCCAGCAGCGGACAAACGGGACAGGGGAATCAGTTCTTC. Its protein product is CASSGQTGQGNQFF.

This clonotype was counted ten times or more. V is TRBV7-2 and J is TRBJ2-5; 13 nucleotides align to TRBD2. CDR3 length equals 16 residues. CDR1 is SGHTA and CDR2 is FQGNSA in the germline V gene. The trim removed 4 bases at V and 1 base at J, leaving 3 bases unmatched. Here the CDR3 reads CASSSTSGRAQETQYF. The CDR3 DNA follows: TGTGCCAGCAGCTCCACTAGCGGGAGGGCCCAAGAGACCCAGTACTTC.

This clonotype has at least ten counts. This chain connects TRBV2 to TRBJ2-7; D remains ambiguous. Germline CDR1 is SNHLY and CDR2 is FYNNEI. V shed 4 bases and J shed 2 bases, with 3 bases lying between them. The CDR3 totals 11 residues. This CDR3 is CASSGTYEQYF. The CDR3, as DNA: TGTGCCAGCAGTGGAACCTACGAGCAGTACTTC.

This clonotype was detected many times. This chain links TRBV20-1 with TRBJ1-5; D is unresolved. This CDR3 has 12 amino acids. With 6 bases removed from V and 4 bases from J, the gap between germline ends came to 10 bases. The germline V gene has CDR1 DFQATT and CDR2 SNEGSKA (reference sequence). This CDR3 is CSARTGNQPQHF. CDR3 sequence (DNA): TGCAGTGCCAGGACTGGAAATCAGCCCCAGCATTTT.

This clonotype was recorded many times. V and J are TRBV29-1 and TRBJ1-2; D ambiguous. This CDR3 region has 13 residues. The germline CDR1 and CDR2 sequences are SQVTM and ANQGSEA. V was clipped by 3 bases and J by 2 bases, with 10 bases between them. The CDR3 spells CSVDRGANYGYTF. The CDR3 bases are TGCAGCGTTGACCGGGGTGCGAACTATGGCTACACCTTC.